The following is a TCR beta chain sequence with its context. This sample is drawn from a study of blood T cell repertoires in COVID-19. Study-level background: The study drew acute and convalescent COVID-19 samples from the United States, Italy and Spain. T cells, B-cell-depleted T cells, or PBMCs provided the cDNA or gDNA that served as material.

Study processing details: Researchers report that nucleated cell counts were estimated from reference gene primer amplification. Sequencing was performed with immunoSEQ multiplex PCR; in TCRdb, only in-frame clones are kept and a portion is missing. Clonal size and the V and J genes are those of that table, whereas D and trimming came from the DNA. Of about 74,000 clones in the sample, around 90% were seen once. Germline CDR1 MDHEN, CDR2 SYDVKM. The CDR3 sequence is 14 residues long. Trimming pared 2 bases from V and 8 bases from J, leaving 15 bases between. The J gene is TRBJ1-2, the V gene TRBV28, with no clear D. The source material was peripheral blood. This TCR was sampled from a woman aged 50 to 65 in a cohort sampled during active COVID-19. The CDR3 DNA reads TGTGCCAGCAGTTTAGAACCACAAGCTAGGGGCTACACCTTC. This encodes CASSLEPQARGYTF.